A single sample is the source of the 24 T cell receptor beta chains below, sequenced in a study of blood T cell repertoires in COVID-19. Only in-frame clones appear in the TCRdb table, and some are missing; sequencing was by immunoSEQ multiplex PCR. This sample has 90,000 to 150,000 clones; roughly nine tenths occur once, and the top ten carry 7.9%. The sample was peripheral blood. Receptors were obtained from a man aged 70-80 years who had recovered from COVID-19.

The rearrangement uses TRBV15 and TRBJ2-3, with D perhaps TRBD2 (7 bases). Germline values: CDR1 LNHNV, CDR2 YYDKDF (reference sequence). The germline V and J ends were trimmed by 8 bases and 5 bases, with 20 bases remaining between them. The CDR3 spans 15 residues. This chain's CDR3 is CATGTGTRTRDTQYF. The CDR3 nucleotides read TGTGCCACCGGAACCGGGACAAGGACTAGAGATACGCAGTATTTT.

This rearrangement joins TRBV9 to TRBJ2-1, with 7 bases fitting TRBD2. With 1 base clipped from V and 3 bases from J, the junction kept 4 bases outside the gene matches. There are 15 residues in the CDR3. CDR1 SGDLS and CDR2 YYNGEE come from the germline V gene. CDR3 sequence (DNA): TGTGCCAGCAGCGTACAGGCGGGGGACTACAATGAGCAGTTCTTC. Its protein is CASSVQAGDYNEQFF.

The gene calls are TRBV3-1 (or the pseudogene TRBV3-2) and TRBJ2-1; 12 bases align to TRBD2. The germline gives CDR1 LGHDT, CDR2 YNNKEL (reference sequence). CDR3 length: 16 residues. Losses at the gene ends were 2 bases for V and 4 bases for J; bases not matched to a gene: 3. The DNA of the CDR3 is TGTGCCAGCAGCCAACTAGCGGGGGGGAGGTACAATGAGCAGTTCTTC. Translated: CASSQLAGGRYNEQFF.

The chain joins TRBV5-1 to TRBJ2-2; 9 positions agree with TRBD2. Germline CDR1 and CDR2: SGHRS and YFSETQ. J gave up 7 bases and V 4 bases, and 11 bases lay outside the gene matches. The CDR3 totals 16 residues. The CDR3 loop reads CASSAQAGGRDGELFF. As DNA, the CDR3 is TGCGCCAGCAGCGCCCAGGCGGGAGGGCGGGACGGGGAGCTGTTTTTT. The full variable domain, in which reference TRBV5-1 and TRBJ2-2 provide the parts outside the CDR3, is KAGVTQTPRYLIKTRGQQVTLSCSPISGHRSVSWYQQTPGQGLQFLFEYFSETQRNKGNFPGRFSGRQFSNSRSEMNVSTLELGDSALYLCASSAQAGGRDGELFFGEGSRLTVL.

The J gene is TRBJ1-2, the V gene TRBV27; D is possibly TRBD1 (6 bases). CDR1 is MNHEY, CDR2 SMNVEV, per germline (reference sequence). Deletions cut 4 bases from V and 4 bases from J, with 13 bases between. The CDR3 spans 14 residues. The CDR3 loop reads CASSSGQQTYGYTF. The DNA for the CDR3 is TGTGCCAGCAGTTCCGGACAGCAAACCTATGGCTACACCTTC.

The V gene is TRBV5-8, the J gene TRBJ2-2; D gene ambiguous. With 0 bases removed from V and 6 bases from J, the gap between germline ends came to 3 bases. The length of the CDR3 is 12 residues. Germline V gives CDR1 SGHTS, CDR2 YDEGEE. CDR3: CASSLDSGELFF. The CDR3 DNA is TGTGCCAGCAGCTTGGACTCCGGGGAGCTGTTTTTT.

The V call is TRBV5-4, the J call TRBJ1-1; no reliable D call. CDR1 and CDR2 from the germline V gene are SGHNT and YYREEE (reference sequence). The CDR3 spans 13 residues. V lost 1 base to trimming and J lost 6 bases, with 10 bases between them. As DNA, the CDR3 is TGTGCCAGCAGCTTGTCAGGTGGGTCTGAAGCTTTCTTT. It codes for CASSLSGGSEAFF. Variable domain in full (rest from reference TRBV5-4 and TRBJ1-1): ETGVTQSPTHLIKTRGQQVTLRCSSQSGHNTVSWYQQALGQGPQFIFQYYREEENGRGNFPPRFSGLQFPNYSSELNVNALELDDSALYLCASSLSGGSEAFFGQGTRLTVV.

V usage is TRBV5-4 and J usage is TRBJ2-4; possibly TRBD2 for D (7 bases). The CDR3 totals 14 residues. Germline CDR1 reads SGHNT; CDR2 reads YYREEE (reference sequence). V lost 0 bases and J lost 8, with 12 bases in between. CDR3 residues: CASSLAGGWDIQYF. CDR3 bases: TGTGCCAGCAGCTTGGCGGGGGGCTGGGACATTCAGTACTTC.

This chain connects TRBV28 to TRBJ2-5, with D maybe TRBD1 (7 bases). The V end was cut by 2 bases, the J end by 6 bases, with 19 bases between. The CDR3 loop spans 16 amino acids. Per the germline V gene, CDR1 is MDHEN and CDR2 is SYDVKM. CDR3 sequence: CASSLGGTGQRQTQYF. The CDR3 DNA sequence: TGTGCCAGCAGTTTAGGCGGGACGGGACAGAGGCAGACCCAGTACTTC.

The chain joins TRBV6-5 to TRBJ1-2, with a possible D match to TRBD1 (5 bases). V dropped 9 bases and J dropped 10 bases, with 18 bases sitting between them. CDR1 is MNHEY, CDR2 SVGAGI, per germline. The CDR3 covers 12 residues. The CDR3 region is CARPHGGNYYTF. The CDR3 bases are TGTGCCAGGCCTCACGGGGGGAATTACTACACCTTC.

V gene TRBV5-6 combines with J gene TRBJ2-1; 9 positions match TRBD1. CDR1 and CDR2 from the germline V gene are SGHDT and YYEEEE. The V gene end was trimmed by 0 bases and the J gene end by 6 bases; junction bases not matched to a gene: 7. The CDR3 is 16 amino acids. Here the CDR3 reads CASSLAPGQGFNEQFF. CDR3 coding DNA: TGTGCCAGCAGCTTGGCCCCGGGACAGGGTTTCAATGAGCAGTTCTTC.

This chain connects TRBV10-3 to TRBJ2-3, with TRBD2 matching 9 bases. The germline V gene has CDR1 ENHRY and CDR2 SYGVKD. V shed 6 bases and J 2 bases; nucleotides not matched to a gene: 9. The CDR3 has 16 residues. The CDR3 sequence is CAISTGTSSHTDTQYF. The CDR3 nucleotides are TGTGCCATCAGCACCGGGACTAGCAGTCACACAGATACGCAGTATTTT.

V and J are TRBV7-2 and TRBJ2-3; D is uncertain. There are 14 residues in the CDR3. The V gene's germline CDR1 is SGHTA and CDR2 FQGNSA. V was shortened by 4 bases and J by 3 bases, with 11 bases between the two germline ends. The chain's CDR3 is CASSSRVLTDTQYF. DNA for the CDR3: TGTGCCAGCAGCTCACGGGTCCTGACAGATACGCAGTATTTT.

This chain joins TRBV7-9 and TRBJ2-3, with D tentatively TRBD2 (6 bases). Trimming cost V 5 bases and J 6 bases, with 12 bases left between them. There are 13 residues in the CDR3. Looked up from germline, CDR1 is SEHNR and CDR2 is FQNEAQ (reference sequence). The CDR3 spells CASSLNSGDTQYF. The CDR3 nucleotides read TGTGCCAGCAGCCTGAACAGCGGGGATACGCAGTATTTT. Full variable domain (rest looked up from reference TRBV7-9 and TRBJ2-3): DTGVSQNPRHKITKRGQNVTFRCDPISEHNRLYWYRQTLGQGPEFLTYFQNEAQLEKSRLLSDRFSAERPKGSFSTLEIQRTEQGDSAMYLCASSLNSGDTQYFGPGTRLTVL.

In nucleotides, the CDR3 is TGTGCCAGCAGCCTACAGGGATGGGGGAATGAGCAGTTCTTC. Residues: CASSLQGWGNEQFF. The chain couples TRBV7-3 to TRBJ2-1; weak D call: TRBD1 (6 bases). The germline V and J ends were trimmed by 5 bases and 7 bases, with 15 bases remaining between them. CDR1 SGHTA and CDR2 FQGTGA come from the germline V gene. The CDR3 runs to 14 residues.

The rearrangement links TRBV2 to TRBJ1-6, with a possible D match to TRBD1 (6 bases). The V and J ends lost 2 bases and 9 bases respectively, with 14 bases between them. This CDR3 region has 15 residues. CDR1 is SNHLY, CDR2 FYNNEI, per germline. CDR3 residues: CASSEIQGETSPLHF. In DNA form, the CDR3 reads TGTGCCAGCAGTGAAATACAGGGCGAAACTTCACCCCTCCACTTT.

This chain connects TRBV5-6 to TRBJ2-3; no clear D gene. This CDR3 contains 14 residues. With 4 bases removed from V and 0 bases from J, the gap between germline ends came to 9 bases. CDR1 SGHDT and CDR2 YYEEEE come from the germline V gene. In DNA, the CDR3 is TGTGCCAGCAGCCCCGACATAAGCACAGATACGCAGTATTTT. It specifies CASSPDISTDTQYF.

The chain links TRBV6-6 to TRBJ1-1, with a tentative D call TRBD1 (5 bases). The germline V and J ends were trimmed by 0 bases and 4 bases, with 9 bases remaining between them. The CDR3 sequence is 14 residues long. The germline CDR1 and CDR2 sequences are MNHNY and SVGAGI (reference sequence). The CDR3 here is CASSYSMGGTEAFF. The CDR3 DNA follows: TGTGCCAGCAGTTACTCGATGGGGGGCACTGAAGCTTTCTTT.

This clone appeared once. DNA of the CDR3: TGTGCCAGCACCTTTACAGGGGGCGTCACCGGGGAGCTGTTTTTT. Amino acids: CASTFTGGVTGELFF. J is TRBJ2-2 and V is TRBV2, with 9 bases matching TRBD1. The germline V gene has CDR1 SNHLY and CDR2 FYNNEI. The CDR3 contains 15 residues. V lost 7 bases to trimming and J lost 4 bases; unmatched junction nucleotides: 7.

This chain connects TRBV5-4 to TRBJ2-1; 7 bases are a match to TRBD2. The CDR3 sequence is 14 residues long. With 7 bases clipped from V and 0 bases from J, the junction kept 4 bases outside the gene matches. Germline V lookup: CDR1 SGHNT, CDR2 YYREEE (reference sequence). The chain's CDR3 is CASGRVSSYNEQFF. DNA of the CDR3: TGTGCCAGCGGGAGGGTTAGCTCCTACAATGAGCAGTTCTTC.

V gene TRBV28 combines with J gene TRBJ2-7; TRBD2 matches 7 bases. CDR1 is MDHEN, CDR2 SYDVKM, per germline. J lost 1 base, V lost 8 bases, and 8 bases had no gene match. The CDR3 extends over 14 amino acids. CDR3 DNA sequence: TGTGCCAGCCATAAAGCGGGACGGTCCTACGAGCAGTACTTC. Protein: CASHKAGRSYEQYF.

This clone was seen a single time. The CDR3 DNA reads TGTGCCAGCAGCTTAAGCGGAGAGGGCCAGCCCCAGCATTTT. Amino acid sequence: CASSLSGEGQPQHF. The genes are TRBV7-2 and TRBJ1-5; no firm D call. From germline, CDR1 is SGHTA and CDR2 FQGNSA. Trimming left V 2 bases short and J 7 bases short, with 12 bases between. This CDR3 has 14 residues.

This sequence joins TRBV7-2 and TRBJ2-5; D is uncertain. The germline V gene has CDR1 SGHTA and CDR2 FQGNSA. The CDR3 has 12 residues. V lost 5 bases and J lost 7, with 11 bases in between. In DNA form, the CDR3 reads TGTGCCAGCAGCCTTGGGCCCGGGACCCAGTACTTC. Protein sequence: CASSLGPGTQYF.

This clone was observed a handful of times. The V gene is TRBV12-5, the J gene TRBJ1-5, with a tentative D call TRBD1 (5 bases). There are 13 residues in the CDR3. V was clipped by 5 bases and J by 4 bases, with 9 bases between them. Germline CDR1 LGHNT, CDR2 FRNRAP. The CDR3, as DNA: TGTGCTAGTGGTAGGGGTGGTAATCAGCCCCAGCATTTT. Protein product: CASGRGGNQPQHF. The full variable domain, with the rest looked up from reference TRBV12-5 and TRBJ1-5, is DARVTQTPRHKVTEMGQEVTMRCQPILGHNTVFWYRQTMMQGLELLAYFRNRAPLDDSGMPKDRFSAEMPDATLATLKIQPSEPRDSAVYFCASGRGGNQPQHFGDGTRLSIL.